This T cell receptor (beta chain) is from a study of T cells in Graves' hyperthyroidism and ophthalmopathy. For the study at large: Initial diagnosis, before any treatment, was when peripheral blood was collected.

Amplified regions were TCR beta CDR3 sequences from RNA transcripts. The TCR CDR3 first-round RT-PCR relied on the HTBI primer set. TCRdb used MiXCR to reprocess the multiplex PCR reads, holding one entry per CDR3 protein. Of hundreds of thousands of distinct CDR3 sequences detected, 15% to 19% appear once; the ten largest clones hold around 7%. Calling Graves' hyperthyroidism stable meant ophthalmopathy did not progress within 18 months. The germline CDR1 and CDR2 sequences are DFQATT and SNEGSKA (reference sequence). The CDR3 covers 15 residues. V was clipped by 6 bases and J by 0 bases, with 15 bases between them.

The sequencing input was blood. The source is a woman under 30 with Graves' hyperthyroidism. V gene TRBV20-1 combines with J gene TRBJ2-4; D perhaps matches TRBD1 (5 bases). The CDR3 sequence is CSAPTAPLAKNIQYF. The CDR3 DNA follows: TGCAGTGCACCGACAGCACCCCTAGCCAAAAACATTCAGTACTTC.